This T cell receptor (beta chain) appears in the sequencing data of a study of response to subunit inactivated influenza vaccine. The study, taken as a whole, reports: The authors suggested that every seasonal influenza vaccination recruits few new T cells.

MiXCR was run by TCRdb on the RT-PCR reads, yielding one entry per CDR3 protein. This sample has around 480,000 distinct CDR3 sequences; approximately 15% occur once, and the top ten carry less than 4%. On this clonotype: Its antigen is undetermined.

Trimming left V 3 bases short and J 8 bases short, with 16 bases between. The CDR3 is 13 residues long. Germline-derived CDR1 and CDR2 are DFQATT and SNEGSKA (reference sequence). V is TRBV20-1 and J is TRBJ1-2; tentative D call: TRBD1 (6 bases). The TCR originated in a man in his fifties or sixties who received an inactivated influenza vaccine. Here the sequenced sample was CD4+ T cells sorted from PBMCs, taken about 24 months after vaccination. The CDR3 DNA follows: TGCAGTGCTAGGCGGGGGGGCGCAGACGGCTACACCTTC. Residues: CSARRGGADGYTF.